These 4 T cell receptor beta chains share one sample of origin, sequenced in a study of T cells in Graves' hyperthyroidism and ophthalmopathy. Authors of the study amplified TCR beta CDR3 regions from RNA transcripts. HTBI primers drove first-round RT-PCR of the TCR CDR3. TCRdb re-called the multiplex PCR reads with MiXCR, one entry per CDR3 protein. This sample has a few hundred thousand distinct CDR3 sequences; around 42% occur once, and the top ten carry roughly 7.7%. The sample comprised peripheral blood or thyroid tissue (not recorded which). The receptors were gathered from a woman in her late teens or twenties with Graves' hyperthyroidism.

The V gene is TRBV7-9, the J gene TRBJ1-1, with 8 bases matching TRBD1. Germline CDR1 reads SEHNR; CDR2 reads FQNEAQ (reference sequence). The CDR3 has 16 residues. Trimming cost V 3 bases and J 2 bases; bases outside gene matches: 8. The CDR3 DNA follows: TGTGCCAGCAGCTTGGTAGGGACAGGAGTTAACACTGAAGCTTTCTTT. Protein product: CASSLVGTGVNTEAFF.

This chain uses TRBV7-9 with TRBJ1-1; D gene uncertain. The CDR3 runs 15 residues. Germline-derived CDR1 and CDR2 are SEHNR and FQNEAQ (reference sequence). Trimming left V 5 bases short and J 1 base short, with 14 bases between. This chain's CDR3 is CASSAELARNTEAFF. DNA for the CDR3: TGTGCCAGCAGCGCAGAACTAGCGAGGAACACTGAAGCTTTCTTT.

At least ten counts were recorded for this clonotype. The J gene is TRBJ1-2, the V gene TRBV9, with D unclear. V was shortened by 0 bases and J by 4 bases, with 7 bases between the two germline ends. The length of the CDR3 is 13 residues. Germline CDR1 is SGDLS and CDR2 is YYNGEE. The CDR3 bases are TGTGCCAGCAGCGTAGGGTCCTCCTATGGCTACACCTTC. Encoded protein: CASSVGSSYGYTF.

A remark on this clonotype: Mismatch with germline at one junction end may stem from a read error. The chain employs TRBV29-1 and TRBJ2-2, with 7 bases matching TRBD2. Germline CDR1 and CDR2: SQVTM and ANQGSEA. The CDR3 length is 14 residues. The CDR3 spells CSVVGGGNTGELFF. The CDR3 DNA reads TGCAGCGTTGTGGGGGGAGGGAACACAGGGGAGCTGTTTTTT.